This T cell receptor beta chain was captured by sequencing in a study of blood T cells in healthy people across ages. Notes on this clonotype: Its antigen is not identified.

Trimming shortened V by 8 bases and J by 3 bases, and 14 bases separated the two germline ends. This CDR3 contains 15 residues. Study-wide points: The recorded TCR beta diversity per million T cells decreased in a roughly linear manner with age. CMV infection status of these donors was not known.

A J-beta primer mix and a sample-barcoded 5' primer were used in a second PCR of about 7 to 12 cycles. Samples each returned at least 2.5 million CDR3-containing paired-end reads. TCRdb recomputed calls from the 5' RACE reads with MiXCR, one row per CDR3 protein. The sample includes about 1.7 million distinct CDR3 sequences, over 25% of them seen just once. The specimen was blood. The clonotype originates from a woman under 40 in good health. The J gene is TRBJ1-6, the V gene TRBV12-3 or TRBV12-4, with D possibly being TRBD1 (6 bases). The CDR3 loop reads CASQFGGVYNSPLHF. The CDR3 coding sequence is TGTGCCAGCCAGTTTGGGGGCGTCTATAATTCACCCCTCCACTTT.